Listed here are 21 T cell receptor beta chains from one sample, sequenced in a study of shared clonotypes between healthy human individuals. Profiled with immunoSEQ multiplex PCR; TCRdb holds only in-frame clones, not every one. The table shows about 510,000 clones, with 90% to 97% occurring only once. Material: naive CD4+ T cells sorted from blood. The subset is: CD45RA+ positively selected. These receptors were obtained from a woman aged 25 to 39 in good health.

Concerning this clone: Relative to the germline gene, one junction end is altered; a read error may explain this. This chain links TRBV15 with TRBJ1-1; D gene unclear. Germline loops: CDR1 LNHNV, CDR2 YYDKDF (reference sequence). The CDR3 covers 18 residues. CDR3 nucleotide sequence: TGTGCCACCAGTAGAGAGAAGGGCGCATCCGACCTGAACACTGAAGCTTTCTTT. This translates into CATSREKGASDLNTEAFF.

This rearrangement joins TRBV6-1 to TRBJ2-1, with TRBD2 identical over 8 bases. The CDR3 consists of 17 residues. Trimming at V came to 3 bases and at J to 1 base, leaving 8 bases not matched to a gene. The V gene's germline CDR1 is MNHNS and CDR2 SASEGT. The CDR3: CASSDGAGGKSYNEQFF. The CDR3 nucleotides are TGTGCCAGCAGTGACGGTGCGGGAGGAAAATCCTACAATGAGCAGTTCTTC.

This clone was picked up one time. V gene TRBV5-1 combines with J gene TRBJ1-6, with 7 nucleotides matching TRBD1. This CDR3 has 16 residues. J lost 9 bases, V lost 0 bases, and 9 bases had no gene match. Germline CDR1 is SGHRS and CDR2 is YFSETQ. The DNA of the CDR3 is TGCGCCAGCAGCTTGGCTGAGGGGGCTTTGAGTTCACCCCTCCACTTT. Translated, it gives CASSLAEGALSSPLHF.

The chain recombines TRBV30 with TRBJ2-7; a weak D match, TRBD2 (5 bases). Germline V gene sequence: CDR1 GTSNPN, CDR2 SVGIG (reference sequence). This CDR3 is built from 14 residues. Trimming shortened V by 5 bases and J by 1 base, and 15 bases separated the two germline ends. The chain's CDR3 is CAWEDRTGSYEQYF. The CDR3 DNA is TGTGCCTGGGAAGATCGCACGGGGTCCTACGAGCAGTACTTC.

This chain connects TRBV6-5 to TRBJ1-4; D is uncertain. V lost 3 bases and J lost 6, with 11 bases in between. The CDR3 sequence is 14 residues long. CDR1 and CDR2 from the germline V gene are MNHEY and SVGAGI. The CDR3 coding sequence is TGTGCCAGCAGTTATTTGGGCGACCATGAAAAACTGTTTTTT. It codes for CASSYLGDHEKLFF.

This sequence joins TRBV29-1 and TRBJ1-1; TRBD1 is a possible D gene (5 bases). Germline assignment: CDR1 SQVTM and CDR2 ANQGSEA. V lost 3 bases and J lost 3, with 11 bases in between. CDR3 length: 13 amino acids. CDR3 DNA sequence: TGCAGCGTTGACAGGGTAGGGTACACTGAAGCTTTCTTT. The encoded protein is CSVDRVGYTEAFF.

V gene TRBV6-5 combines with J gene TRBJ2-7; possibly TRBD2 for D (5 bases). V was clipped by 10 bases and J by 1 base, with 11 bases between them. CDR3 length: 12 residues. Germline CDR1 reads MNHEY; CDR2 reads SVGAGI. The CDR3, as DNA: TGTGCCACCCGGTCGGGATCCTACGAGCAGTACTTC. Protein: CATRSGSYEQYF.

This chain uses TRBV28 with TRBJ2-7; 8 nucleotides line up with TRBD1. V dropped 3 bases and J dropped 2; count of bases not matched to a gene: 9. Germline CDR1 and CDR2: MDHEN and SYDVKM. CDR3 length: 16 residues. The CDR3 protein is CASSFSTGTGAYEQYF. CDR3 in DNA: TGTGCCAGCAGTTTTTCAACCGGGACAGGCGCCTACGAGCAGTACTTC.

The chain is built from TRBV9 and TRBJ2-5; 12 bases are a match to TRBD2. The J call could be wrong; TRBJ2-7 is a better fit for the DNA end. CDR3 length: 15 amino acids. Germline V lookup: CDR1 SGDLS, CDR2 YYNGEE. The CDR3 DNA is TGTGCCAGCAGCGTTGGACTAGCGGGATTAAACGAGCAGTACTTC. It translates to CASSVGLAGLNEQYF.

V and J are TRBV4-1 and TRBJ2-3; D is perhaps TRBD2 (5 bases). The V end lost 1 base, the J end lost 11 bases, and 16 bases lay between the germline ends. The CDR3 is 14 amino acids. In germline, CDR1 is MGHRA, CDR2 YSYEKL. CDR3 DNA sequence: TGCGCCAGCAGCCAAGCCTCTAGTGGAGCGGAGCAGTATTTT. Protein sequence: CASSQASSGAEQYF.

CDR3 protein: CSVESGFGTDTQYF. The CDR3 DNA reads TGCAGCGTTGAGTCAGGGTTTGGCACAGATACGCAGTATTTT. This chain joins TRBV29-1 and TRBJ2-3; a weak D match, TRBD1 (5 bases). Trimming stripped 3 bases from V and 1 base from J, with 11 bases between. The CDR3 runs 14 residues. The germline V gene has CDR1 SQVTM and CDR2 ANQGSEA.

Only one count was recorded for this clone. CDR3 bases: TGTGCCAGCTCACCAGGGCGGGACACTGAAGCTTTCTTT. Its translation is CASSPGRDTEAFF. The chain couples TRBV18 to TRBJ1-1, with D hard to call. This CDR3 region has 13 residues. Germline V gene data show CDR1 as KGHSH and CDR2 as LQKENI. Trimming stripped 2 bases from V and 3 bases from J, with 7 bases between.

The chain combines TRBV5-8 with TRBJ2-7; weak D call: TRBD2 (6 bases). The CDR3 is made up of 14 amino acids. Germline assignment: CDR1 SGHTS and CDR2 YDEGEE. Trimming stripped 1 base from V and 2 bases from J, with 10 bases between. As DNA, the CDR3 is TGTGCCAGCAGCTTGACCGGGAGCACCTACGAGCAGTACTTC. This translates into CASSLTGSTYEQYF.

The chain couples TRBV15 to TRBJ1-1, with 8 bases matching TRBD1. The germline CDR1 and CDR2 sequences are LNHNV and YYDKDF (reference sequence). With V trimmed by 0 bases and J by 1 base, 7 bases remained unmatched. The CDR3 spans 17 residues. CDR3 protein: CATSRDTGDRRNTEAFF. CDR3 in DNA: TGTGCCACCAGCAGAGATACAGGGGACAGGCGGAACACTGAAGCTTTCTTT.

The genes are TRBV6-4 and TRBJ2-5; 7 nucleotides agree with TRBD2. V was pared by 6 bases and J by 1 base, with 2 bases of the junction left unmatched. The CDR3 length is 13 residues. Germline CDR1 reads MRHNA; CDR2 reads SNTAGT. The CDR3 here is CASSREVQETQYF. The CDR3 coding sequence is TGTGCCAGCAGCCGGGAGGTCCAAGAGACCCAGTACTTC.

This chain connects TRBV14 to TRBJ2-7; D is undetermined. The CDR3 length is 14 residues. Germline values: CDR1 SGHDN, CDR2 FVKESK. V shed 3 bases and J shed 2 bases, with 11 bases lying between them. Written as DNA, the CDR3 is TGTGCCAGCAGCCATGTAGGGCGTCCCTACGAGCAGTACTTC. This sequence encodes CASSHVGRPYEQYF.

In the case of this clone: Other DNA sequences of this sample code for an identical CDR3. The CDR3 bases are TGTGCCAGCTCACCTGGACAGAGCAATCAGCCCCAGCATTTT. This translates into CASSPGQSNQPQHF. This sequence joins TRBV18 and TRBJ1-5, with D perhaps matching TRBD1 (6 bases). Between the trimmed V and J ends, which lost 3 bases and 1 base, there was a span of 7 bases. This CDR3 comprises 14 residues. Germline V CDR1 and CDR2: KGHSH, LQKENI.

The chain links TRBV19 to TRBJ1-5; TRBD1 agrees at 9 bases. CDR1 LNHDA and CDR2 SQIVND come from the germline V gene (reference sequence). The CDR3 runs 16 residues. The V gene end was trimmed by 4 bases and the J gene end by 9 bases; junction bases not matched to a gene: 13. CDR3 in amino acids: CASSTIGPGQGRPQHF. For the CDR3, the DNA is TGTGCCAGTAGTACCATAGGCCCCGGACAGGGGAGGCCCCAGCATTTT. Looking up the rest from reference TRBV19 and TRBJ1-5 gives the full variable domain: DGGITQSPKYLFRKEGQNVTLSCEQNLNHDAMYWYRQDPGQGLRLIYYSQIVNDFQKGDIAEGYSVSREKKESFPLTVTSAQKNPTAFYLCASSTIGPGQGRPQHFGDGTRLSIL.

The CDR3 coding sequence is TGTGCCAGTAGTATAGTCGCTCAGCCCCAGCATTTT. The encoded protein is CASSIVAQPQHF. V and J are TRBV19 and TRBJ1-5; no reliable D call. Per the germline V gene, CDR1 is LNHDA and CDR2 is SQIVND (reference sequence). CDR3 length equals 12 residues. The germline V and J ends were trimmed by 1 base and 6 bases, with 4 bases remaining between them. Full variable domain (rest looked up from reference TRBV19 and TRBJ1-5): DGGITQSPKYLFRKEGQNVTLSCEQNLNHDAMYWYRQDPGQGLRLIYYSQIVNDFQKGDIAEGYSVSREKKESFPLTVTSAQKNPTAFYLCASSIVAQPQHFGDGTRLSIL.

The chain carries TRBV14 and TRBJ1-1, with a weak D call TRBD1 (5 bases). The CDR3 loop spans 15 amino acids. Germline loops: CDR1 SGHDN, CDR2 FVKESK. Trimming removed 2 bases at V and 1 base at J, with 11 bases between. CDR3 sequence reads: CASSQRLGENTEAFF. The DNA of the CDR3 is TGTGCCAGCAGCCAACGATTGGGGGAGAACACTGAAGCTTTCTTT.

The chain carries TRBV28 and TRBJ1-2; D unresolved. Between the trimmed V and J ends, which lost 6 bases and 4 bases, there was a span of 24 bases. Germline CDR1 is MDHEN and CDR2 is SYDVKM. This CDR3 is built from 17 residues. The CDR3 reads CASRSRNGVNPLYGYTF. CDR3 nucleotides: TGTGCCAGCAGGTCAAGAAACGGGGTAAATCCCCTCTATGGCTACACCTTC.